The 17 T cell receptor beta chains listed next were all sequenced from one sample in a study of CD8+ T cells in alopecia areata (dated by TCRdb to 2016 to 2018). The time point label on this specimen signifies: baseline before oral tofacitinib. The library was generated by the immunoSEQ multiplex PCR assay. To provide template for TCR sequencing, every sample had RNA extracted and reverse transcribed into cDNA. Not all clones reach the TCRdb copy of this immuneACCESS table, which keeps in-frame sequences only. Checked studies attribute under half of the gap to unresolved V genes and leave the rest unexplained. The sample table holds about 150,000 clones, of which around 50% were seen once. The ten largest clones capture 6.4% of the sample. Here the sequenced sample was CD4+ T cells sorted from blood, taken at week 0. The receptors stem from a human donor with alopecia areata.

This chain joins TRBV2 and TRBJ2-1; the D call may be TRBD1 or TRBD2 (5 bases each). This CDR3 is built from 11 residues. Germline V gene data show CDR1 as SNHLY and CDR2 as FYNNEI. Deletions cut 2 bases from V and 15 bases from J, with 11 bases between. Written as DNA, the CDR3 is TGTGCCAGCAGTGAATGGGGGAGTTGGTTCTTC. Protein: CASSEWGSWFF.

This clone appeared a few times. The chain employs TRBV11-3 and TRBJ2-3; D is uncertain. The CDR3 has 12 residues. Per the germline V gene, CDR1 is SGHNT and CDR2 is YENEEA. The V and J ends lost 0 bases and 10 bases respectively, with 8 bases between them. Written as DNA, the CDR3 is TGTGCCAGCAGCTTAGATGGTGTGGCGCAGTATTTT. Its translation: CASSLDGVAQYF.

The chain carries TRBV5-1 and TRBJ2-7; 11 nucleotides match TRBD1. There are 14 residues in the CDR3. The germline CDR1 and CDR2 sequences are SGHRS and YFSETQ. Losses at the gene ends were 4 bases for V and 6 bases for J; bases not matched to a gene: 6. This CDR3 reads CASSGGQGASEQYF. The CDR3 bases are TGCGCCAGCAGCGGAGGACAGGGGGCAAGCGAGCAGTACTTC.

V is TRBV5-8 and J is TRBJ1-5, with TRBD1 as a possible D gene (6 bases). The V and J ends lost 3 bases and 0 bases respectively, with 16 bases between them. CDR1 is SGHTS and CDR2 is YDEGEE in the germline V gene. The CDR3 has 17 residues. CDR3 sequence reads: CASSSGQPRDSNQPQHF. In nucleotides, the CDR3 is TGTGCCAGCAGCTCCGGACAGCCTCGGGATAGCAATCAGCCCCAGCATTTT.

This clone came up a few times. As DNA, the CDR3 is TGTGCCAGCAGCTTGGAAGGGGGCGCAGCTAATGAAAAACTGTTTTTT. As protein: CASSLEGGAANEKLFF. The chain links TRBV5-5 to TRBJ1-4; 7 positions agree with TRBD1. V shed 0 bases and J 3 bases; nucleotides not matched to a gene: 5. The CDR3 is 16 residues long. The germline V gene has CDR1 SGHKS and CDR2 YYEKEE (reference sequence).

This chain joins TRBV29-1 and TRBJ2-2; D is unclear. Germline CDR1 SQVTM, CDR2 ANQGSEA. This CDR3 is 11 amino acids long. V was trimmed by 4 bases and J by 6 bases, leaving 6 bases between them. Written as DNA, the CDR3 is TGCAGCGTTGGGGCACCCGGGGAGCTGTTTTTT. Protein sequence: CSVGAPGELFF.

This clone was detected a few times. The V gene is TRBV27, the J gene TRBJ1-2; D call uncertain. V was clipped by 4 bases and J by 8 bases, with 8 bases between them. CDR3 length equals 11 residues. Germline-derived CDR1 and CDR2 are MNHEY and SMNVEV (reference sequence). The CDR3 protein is CASSSGLGYTF. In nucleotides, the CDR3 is TGTGCCAGCAGTTCAGGTTTAGGCTACACCTTC.

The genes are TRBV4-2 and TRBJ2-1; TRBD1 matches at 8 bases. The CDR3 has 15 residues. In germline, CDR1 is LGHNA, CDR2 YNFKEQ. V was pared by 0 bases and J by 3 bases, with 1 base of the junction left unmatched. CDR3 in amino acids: CASSQDGTGYNEQFF. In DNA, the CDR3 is TGTGCCAGCAGCCAAGATGGGACAGGCTACAATGAGCAGTTCTTC.

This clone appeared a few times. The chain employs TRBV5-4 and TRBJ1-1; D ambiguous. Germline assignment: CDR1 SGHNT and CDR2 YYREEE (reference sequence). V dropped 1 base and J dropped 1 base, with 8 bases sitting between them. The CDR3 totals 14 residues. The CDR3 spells CASSLMPGNTEAFF. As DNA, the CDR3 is TGTGCCAGCAGCTTGATGCCCGGGAACACTGAAGCTTTCTTT.

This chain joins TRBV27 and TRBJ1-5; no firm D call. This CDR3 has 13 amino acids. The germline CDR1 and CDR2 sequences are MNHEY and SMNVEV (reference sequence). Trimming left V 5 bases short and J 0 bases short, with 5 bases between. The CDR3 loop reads CASSPYSNQPQHF. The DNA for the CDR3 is TGTGCCAGCAGTCCGTATAGCAATCAGCCCCAGCATTTT.

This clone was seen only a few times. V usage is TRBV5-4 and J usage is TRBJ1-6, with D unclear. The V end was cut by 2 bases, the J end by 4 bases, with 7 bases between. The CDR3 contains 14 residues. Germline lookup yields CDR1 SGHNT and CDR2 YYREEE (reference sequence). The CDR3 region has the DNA TGTGCCAGCAGCTTACAGCCATATAATTCACCCCTCCACTTT. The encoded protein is CASSLQPYNSPLHF.

The CDR3 coding sequence is TGTGCCAGCAGTTACGGACAGGGGCCTCGAGGCTACACCTTC. Translating it yields CASSYGQGPRGYTF. V gene TRBV6-5 combines with J gene TRBJ1-2, with TRBD1 matching over 9 bases. The CDR3 is 14 amino acids. CDR1 is MNHEY, CDR2 SVGAGI, per germline. V shed 2 bases, J shed 8 bases, and the junction held 6 bases outside the gene matches.

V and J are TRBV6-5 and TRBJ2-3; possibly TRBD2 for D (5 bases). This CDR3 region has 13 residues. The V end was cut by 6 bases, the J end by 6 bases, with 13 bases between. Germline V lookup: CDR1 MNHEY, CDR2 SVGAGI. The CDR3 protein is CASRDRGGDTQYF. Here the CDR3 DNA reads TGTGCCAGCAGGGATCGTGGCGGGGATACGCAGTATTTT.

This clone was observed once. CDR3 DNA: TGCAGCGTTACAGTAGGTTCTAGCGGCTACACCTTC. This sequence encodes CSVTVGSSGYTF. The chain recombines TRBV29-1 with TRBJ1-2; D gene ambiguous. V lost 5 bases to trimming and J lost 8 bases, with 15 bases between them. Germline CDR1 reads SQVTM; CDR2 reads ANQGSEA. The CDR3 spans 12 residues.

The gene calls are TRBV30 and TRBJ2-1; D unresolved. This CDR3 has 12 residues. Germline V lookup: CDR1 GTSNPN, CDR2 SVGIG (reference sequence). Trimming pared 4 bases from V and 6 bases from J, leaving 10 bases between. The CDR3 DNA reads TGTGCCTGGATGGTAGTTGGCAATGAGCAGTTCTTC. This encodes CAWMVVGNEQFF.

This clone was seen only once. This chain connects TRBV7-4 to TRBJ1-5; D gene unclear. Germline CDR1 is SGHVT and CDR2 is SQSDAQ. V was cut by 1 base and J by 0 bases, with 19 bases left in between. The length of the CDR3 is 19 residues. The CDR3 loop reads CASSLEARPGRYSNQPQHF. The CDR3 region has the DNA TGTGCCAGCAGCTTAGAGGCCAGGCCAGGCCGATATAGCAATCAGCCCCAGCATTTT.

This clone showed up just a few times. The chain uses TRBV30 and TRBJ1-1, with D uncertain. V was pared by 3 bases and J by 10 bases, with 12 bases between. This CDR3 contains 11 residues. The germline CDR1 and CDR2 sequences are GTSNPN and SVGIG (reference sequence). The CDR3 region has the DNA TGTGCCTGGAGCCGACGCCTGGGAGCTTTCTTT. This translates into CAWSRRLGAFF. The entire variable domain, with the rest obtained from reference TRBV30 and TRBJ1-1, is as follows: SQTIHQWPATLVQPVGSPLSLECTVEGTSNPNLYWYRQAAGRGLQLLFYSVGIGQISSEVPQNLSASRPQDRQFILSSKKLLLSDSGFYLCAWSRRLGAFFGQGTRLTVV.